One and the same sample provided the 22 T cell receptor beta chains below, sequenced in a study of monozygotic twins with inflammatory bowel disease. From the 5' RACE reads, TCRdb lists one entry per CDR3 protein and no DNA. The sample is made up of approximately 400,000 distinct CDR3 sequences, and the top ten hold roughly 2.2% of it. Sequencing input: blood. Receptor source: a human donor with ulcerative colitis or Crohn's disease, or a healthy co-twin of an affected twin (not recorded which).

This chain connects TRBV5-6 to TRBJ1-5; absent DNA, TCRdb's TRBD1 call cannot be checked. CDR1 and CDR2 from the germline V gene are SGHDT and YYEEEE. The CDR3 is 16 residues long. The CDR3 protein is CASSLAGGAGNQPQHF.

The chain has TRBV14 and TRBJ2-3; the D call from TCRdb, TRBD2, cannot be confirmed without DNA. The CDR3 is 15 residues long. The germline V gene has CDR1 SGHDN and CDR2 FVKESK. The CDR3 spells CASSRNLASTDTQYF.

The gene calls are TRBV6-5 and TRBJ2-7; the TRBD2 assignment by TCRdb is unverifiable without DNA. This CDR3 has 16 amino acids. Germline lookup yields CDR1 MNHEY and CDR2 SVGAGI. The CDR3 reads CASSYSFSRDFGEQYF.

The chain carries TRBV20-1 and TRBJ2-1. Germline CDR1 is DFQATT and CDR2 is SNEGSKA (reference sequence). The CDR3 runs to 14 residues. CDR3 protein: CSATPAGARSEQFF.

The rearrangement joins TRBV29-1 to TRBJ2-2. This CDR3 has 12 residues. Germline loops: CDR1 SQVTM, CDR2 ANQGSEA. The CDR3 protein is CSVVGYTGELFF.

J is TRBJ2-1 and V is TRBV28; TCRdb's D gene call, TRBD1, goes unchecked for lack of DNA. CDR1 and CDR2 (germline): MDHEN, SYDVKM. The CDR3 has 15 residues. CDR3: CASSLISPGQNEQFF.

The chain uses TRBV13 and TRBJ1-2; TCRdb proposes TRBD1, but this gene call is untestable without DNA. This CDR3 spans 16 amino acids. Germline V gene sequence: CDR1 PRHDT, CDR2 FYEKMQ (reference sequence). The CDR3 protein is CASSLGRRTGSNGYTF. Filled out from reference TRBV13 and TRBJ1-2, the complete variable domain reads AAGVIQSPRHLIKEKRETATLKCYPIPRHDTVYWYQQGPGQDPQFLISFYEKMQSDKGSIPDRFSAQQFSDYHSELNMSSLELGDSALYFCASSLGRRTGSNGYTFGSGTRLTVV.

The chain employs TRBV28 and TRBJ1-5; TCRdb's D call, TRBD1, is unchecked because there is no DNA. The CDR3 is 15 residues long. The germline CDR1 and CDR2 sequences are MDHEN and SYDVKM. The CDR3 region is CASSLRDRLNQPQHF.

The V and J genes are TRBV7-6 and TRBJ2-1; the D gene TCRdb calls, TRBD1, cannot be checked with no DNA. The CDR3 runs 15 residues. Looked up from germline, CDR1 is SGHVS and CDR2 is FNYEAQ. This CDR3 reads CASSSGTGGLGEQFF.

The J gene is TRBJ2-6, the V gene TRBV5-4; TCRdb designates TRBD1, a call that cannot be tested without DNA. This CDR3 region has 16 residues. CDR1 and CDR2 from the germline V gene are SGHNT and YYREEE (reference sequence). The CDR3 loop is CASSLGTGSGANVLTF.

The chain carries TRBV5-1 and TRBJ2-1; the TCRdb D gene call, TRBD2, has no DNA to confirm it. The CDR3 consists of 16 residues. Germline V lookup: CDR1 SGHRS, CDR2 YFSETQ. The CDR3 protein is CASSETSGAYYNEQFF.

The chain combines TRBV24-1 with TRBJ1-2; there is no DNA to check the TCRdb D call of TRBD1. CDR1 is KGHDR, CDR2 SFDVKD, per germline. The CDR3 has 15 residues. The CDR3 region is CATSEPGQGASGYTF.

The chain recombines TRBV5-1 with TRBJ2-7. CDR1 is SGHRS, CDR2 YFSETQ, per germline. The CDR3 totals 12 residues. The CDR3: CASSLIPGEQYF.

V and J are TRBV5-6 and TRBJ1-3. Germline-derived CDR1 and CDR2 are SGHDT and YYEEEE. The CDR3 runs to 16 residues. The CDR3 loop is CASSSIMGSNGNTIYF.

The chain links TRBV6-5 to TRBJ1-4; the D call of TRBD1 rests on TCRdb alone, since no DNA is present to check it. CDR3 length: 12 amino acids. Germline V lookup: CDR1 MNHEY, CDR2 SVGAGI. CDR3 residues: CASSWDRRKLFF.

This rearrangement joins TRBV4-1 to TRBJ1-2; TCRdb's D call, TRBD1, is unchecked because there is no DNA. The length of the CDR3 is 15 residues. CDR1 MGHRA and CDR2 YSYEKL come from the germline V gene. CDR3 region: CASSQDAGLGRGYTF.

The CDR3 here is CASSKTAQETQYF. The V call is TRBV7-8, the J call TRBJ2-5; TCRdb's D call, TRBD1, is unchecked because there is no DNA. The CDR3 spans 13 residues. Germline V CDR1 and CDR2: SGHVS, FQNEAQ. Filled out from reference TRBV7-8 and TRBJ2-5, the complete variable domain reads GAGVSQSPRYKVAKRGQDVALRCDPISGHVSLFWYQQALGQGPEFLTYFQNEAQLDKSGLPSDRFFAERPEGSVSTLKIQRTQQEDSAVYLCASSKTAQETQYFGPGTRLLVL.

This rearrangement joins TRBV27 to TRBJ1-2; lacking DNA, the TRBD1 call made by TCRdb goes unchecked. The CDR3 covers 14 residues. Germline V gives CDR1 MNHEY, CDR2 SMNVEV (reference sequence). CDR3 sequence: CASRQGNLNYGYTF.

The gene calls are TRBV5-1 and TRBJ2-7. Germline V CDR1 and CDR2: SGHRS, YFSETQ. This CDR3 has 12 residues. Here the CDR3 reads CASSLQTNEQYF.

V usage is TRBV7-3 and J usage is TRBJ2-7; TCRdb designates TRBD2, a call that cannot be tested without DNA. The CDR3 extends over 15 amino acids. From germline, CDR1 is SGHTA and CDR2 FQGTGA. The CDR3 here is CASSLYQAGVNEQYF.

This chain connects TRBV28 to TRBJ1-2; there is no DNA to check the TCRdb D call of TRBD1. Germline CDR1 reads MDHEN; CDR2 reads SYDVKM. The CDR3 totals 14 residues. CDR3 residues: CASSLGSGDYGYTF.

The chain is built from TRBV5-1 and TRBJ2-1; TCRdb's D call of TRBD2 is untestable without DNA. Germline assignment: CDR1 SGHRS and CDR2 YFSETQ. This CDR3 has 18 residues. CDR3 sequence reads: CASSFGLAGGPSYNEQFF. Drawing the rest from reference TRBV5-1 and TRBJ2-1, the complete variable domain is KAGVTQTPRYLIKTRGQQVTLSCSPISGHRSVSWYQQTPGQGLQFLFEYFSETQRNKGNFPGRFSGRQFSNSRSEMNVSTLELGDSALYLCASSFGLAGGPSYNEQFFGPGTRLTVL.